Listed here are 2 T cell receptor beta chains from one sample, sequenced in a study of shared clonotypes between healthy human individuals. TCRdb's table, derived via immunoSEQ multiplex PCR, lists solely in-frame clones and lacks some. The sample has 2 million to 2.5 million clones; approximately 96% are singletons. Sequencing input: naive CD4+ T cells sorted from blood. Subset noted: CD45RA+ positively selected. The receptor set was obtained from a man in his late teens or twenties in good health.

This clone was seen just once. This rearrangement joins TRBV7-2 to TRBJ2-7; no definite D call. Trimming pared 1 base from V and 4 bases from J, leaving 11 bases between. From germline, CDR1 is SGHTA and CDR2 FQGNSA. The length of the CDR3 is 14 residues. DNA of the CDR3: TGTGCCAGCAGCTTAGGGCTCACGGTTTACGAGCAGTACTTC. Protein: CASSLGLTVYEQYF.

J is TRBJ2-7 and V is TRBV11-3, with D possibly matching TRBD1 (5 bases). CDR1 is SGHNT, CDR2 YENEEA, per germline. CDR3 size: 14 residues. V lost 6 bases to trimming and J lost 5 bases, with 17 bases between them. The CDR3, as DNA: TGTGCCAGCAGTCGCGACCAGGGATCCAACGAGCAGTACTTC. Its protein is CASSRDQGSNEQYF.